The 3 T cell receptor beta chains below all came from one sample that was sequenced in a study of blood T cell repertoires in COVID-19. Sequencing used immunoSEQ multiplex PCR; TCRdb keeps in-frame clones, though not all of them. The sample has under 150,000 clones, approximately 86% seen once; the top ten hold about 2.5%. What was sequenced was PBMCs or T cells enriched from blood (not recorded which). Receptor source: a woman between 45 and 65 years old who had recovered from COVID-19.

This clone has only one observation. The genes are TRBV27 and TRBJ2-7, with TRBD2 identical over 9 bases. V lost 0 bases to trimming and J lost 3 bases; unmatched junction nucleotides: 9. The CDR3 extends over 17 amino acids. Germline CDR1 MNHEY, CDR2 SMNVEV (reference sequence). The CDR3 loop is CASSLSMGRGGNYEQYF. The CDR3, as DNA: TGTGCCAGCAGTTTATCGATGGGGCGGGGGGGCAACTACGAGCAGTACTTC.

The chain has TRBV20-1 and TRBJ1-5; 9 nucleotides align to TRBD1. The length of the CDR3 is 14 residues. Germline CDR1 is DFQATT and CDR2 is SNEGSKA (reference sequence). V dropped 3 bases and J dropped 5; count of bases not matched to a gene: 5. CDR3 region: CSASPGQGYQPQHF. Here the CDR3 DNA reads TGCAGTGCTAGTCCGGGACAGGGCTATCAGCCCCAGCATTTT.

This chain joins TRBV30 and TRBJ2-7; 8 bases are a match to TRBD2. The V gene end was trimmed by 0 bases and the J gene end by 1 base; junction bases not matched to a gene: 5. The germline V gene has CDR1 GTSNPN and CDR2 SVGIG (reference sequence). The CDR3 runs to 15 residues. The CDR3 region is CAWSVGGARSYEQYF. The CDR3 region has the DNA TGTGCCTGGAGTGTCGGGGGGGCTAGGTCCTACGAGCAGTACTTC.